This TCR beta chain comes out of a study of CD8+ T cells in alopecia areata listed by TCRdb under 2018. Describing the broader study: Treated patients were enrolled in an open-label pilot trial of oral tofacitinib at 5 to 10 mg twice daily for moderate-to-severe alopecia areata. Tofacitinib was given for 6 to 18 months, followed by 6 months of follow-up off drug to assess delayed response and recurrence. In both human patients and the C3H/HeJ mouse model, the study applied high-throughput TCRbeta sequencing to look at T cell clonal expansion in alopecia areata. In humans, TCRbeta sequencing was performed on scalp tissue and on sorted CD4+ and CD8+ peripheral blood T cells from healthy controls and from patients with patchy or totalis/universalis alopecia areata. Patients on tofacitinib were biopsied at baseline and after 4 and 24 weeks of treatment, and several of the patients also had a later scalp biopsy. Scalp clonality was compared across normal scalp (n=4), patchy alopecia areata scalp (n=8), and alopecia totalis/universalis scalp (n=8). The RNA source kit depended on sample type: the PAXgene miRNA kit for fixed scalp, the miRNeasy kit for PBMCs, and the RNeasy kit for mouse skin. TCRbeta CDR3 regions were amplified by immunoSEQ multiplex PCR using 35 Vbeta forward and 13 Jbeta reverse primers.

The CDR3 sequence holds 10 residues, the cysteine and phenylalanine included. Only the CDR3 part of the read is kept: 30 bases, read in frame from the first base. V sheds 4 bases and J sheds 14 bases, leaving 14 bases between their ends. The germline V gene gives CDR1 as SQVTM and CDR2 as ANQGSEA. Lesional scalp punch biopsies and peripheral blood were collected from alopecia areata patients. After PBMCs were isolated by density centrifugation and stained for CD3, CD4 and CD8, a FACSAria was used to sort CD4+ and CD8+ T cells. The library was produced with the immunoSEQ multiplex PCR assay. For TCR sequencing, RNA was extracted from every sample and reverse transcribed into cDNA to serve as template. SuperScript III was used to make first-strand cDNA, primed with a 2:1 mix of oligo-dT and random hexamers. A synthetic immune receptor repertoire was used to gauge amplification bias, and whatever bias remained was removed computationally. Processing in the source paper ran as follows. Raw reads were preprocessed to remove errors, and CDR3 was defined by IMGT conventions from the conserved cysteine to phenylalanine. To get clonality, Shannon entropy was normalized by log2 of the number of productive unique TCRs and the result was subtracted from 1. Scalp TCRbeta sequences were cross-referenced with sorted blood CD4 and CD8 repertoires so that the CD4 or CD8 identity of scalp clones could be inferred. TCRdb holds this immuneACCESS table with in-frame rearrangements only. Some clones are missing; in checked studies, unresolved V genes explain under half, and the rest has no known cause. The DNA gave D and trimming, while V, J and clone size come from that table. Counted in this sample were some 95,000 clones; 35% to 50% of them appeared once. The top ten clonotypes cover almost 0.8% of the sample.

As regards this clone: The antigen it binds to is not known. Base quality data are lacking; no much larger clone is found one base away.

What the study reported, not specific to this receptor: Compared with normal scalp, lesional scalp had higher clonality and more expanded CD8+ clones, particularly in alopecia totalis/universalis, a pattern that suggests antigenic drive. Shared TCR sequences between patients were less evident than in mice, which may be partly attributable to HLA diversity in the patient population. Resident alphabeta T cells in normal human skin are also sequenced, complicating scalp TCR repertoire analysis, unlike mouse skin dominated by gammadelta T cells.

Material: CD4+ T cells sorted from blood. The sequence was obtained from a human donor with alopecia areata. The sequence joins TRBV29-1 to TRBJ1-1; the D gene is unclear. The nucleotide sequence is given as TGCAGCGTTGGTGAGACAATCTGCTTCTTT. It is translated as CSVGETICFF. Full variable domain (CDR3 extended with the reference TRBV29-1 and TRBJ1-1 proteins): SAVISQKPSRDICQRGTSLTIQCQVDSQVTMMFWYRQQPGQSLTLIATANQGSEATYESGFVIDKFPISRPNLTFSTLTVSNMSPEDSSIYLCSVGETICFFGQGTRLTVV.